The clone carrying this T cell receptor (beta chain) occurred a few times. This specimen comes from a study of blood T cells in healthy people across ages. CDR1 DFQATT and CDR2 SNEGSKA come from the germline V gene (reference sequence). J lost 2 bases, V lost 2 bases, and 6 bases had no gene match. The CDR3 totals 15 residues. PCR was performed a second time for about 6 to 12 cycles using a sample-barcoded 5' primer and a J-beta primer mix. TCRdb fed the 5' RACE reads into MiXCR, producing one record per CDR3 protein. In the table there are 700,000 to 900,000 distinct CDR3 sequences, about a quarter of which are singletons. These same data were also listed under a study on T cells of mothers and their children.

The TCR was taken from a boy younger than 18 in good health. The sample taken for sequencing was blood. V usage is TRBV20-1 and J usage is TRBJ2-3; 8 bases are a match to TRBD2. CDR3 protein: CSARTIAGITDTQYF. CDR3 DNA: TGCAGTGCTAGAACGATAGCGGGGATCACAGATACGCAGTATTTT.